What follows is one T cell receptor (beta chain) and its context. The antigen is unknown. The data belong to a study of post-analysis software for immune sequencing data. The library was made from cDNA and included unique molecular identifiers. T cells numbering roughly 1 to 10 million gave rise to a few hundred thousand cDNA molecules. One entry per CDR3 protein results from TCRdb running MiXCR on the PCR reads. The table records about 400,000 distinct CDR3 sequences, roughly 35% of them present only once. Per the germline V gene, CDR1 is LNHDA and CDR2 is SQIVND (reference sequence). V was clipped by 6 bases and J by 8 bases; unmatched bases: 3. This CDR3 is 12 amino acids long. Broader study findings: When the samples were clustered directly with F measure, those that had been prepared in the same batch showed strong co-clustering. A few TRBV segments appeared more often in patients than in controls, and TRBV5-6, TRBV5-1 and TRBV20-1 were among these.

Input material: blood. This TCR derives from a girl aged 10-17 years with multiple sclerosis. The genes are TRBV19 and TRBJ1-2, with 10 bases that match TRBD1. CDR3 bases: TGTGCCAGTAGGACAGGGGGCTTGGGCTACACCTTC. Its translation is CASRTGGLGYTF. The full variable domain, in which reference TRBV19 and TRBJ1-2 provide the parts outside the CDR3, is DGGITQSPKYLFRKEGQNVTLSCEQNLNHDAMYWYRQDPGQGLRLIYYSQIVNDFQKGDIAEGYSVSREKKESFPLTVTSAQKNPTAFYLCASRTGGLGYTFGSGTRLTVV.